The clone carrying this TCR beta chain is judged medium-sized. One end of the junction fails to match germline, which may point to a read error. This sample is part of a study of metastatic and nonmetastatic thyroid tumors. About the study: Across peripheral blood and tumor or nodule tissue samples taken from malignant and benign thyroid patients, the repertoires were compared with one another.

Germline V gene lookup returns CDR1 MNHNS and CDR2 SASEGT. CDR3 length: 11 amino acids. None of the patients had undergone any treatment ahead of thyroid surgery. TCRdb used MiXCR to call clones anew from the PCR reads. This table has about 16,000 clones, 20% to 25% appearing once. The chain uses TRBV6-1 and TRBJ2-1, with TRBD1 matching 7 bases. This TCR was recovered from a male donor with papillary thyroid cancer or a benign thyroid nodule (not recorded which). Some clones in this sample may be carry-over from other donors' samples. Sequencing was done on a sample of tumor tissue. The CDR3 here is CASSARDSSVF. CDR3 DNA sequence: TGTGCCAGCAGTGCCCGGGACAGCTCGGTCTTC.